Presented here are 5 T cell receptor beta chains from one specimen sequenced in a study of T cell responses to AZD1222 COVID-19 vaccine. The table came from immunoSEQ multiplex PCR; TCRdb's copy has only in-frame clones and leaves some out. The sample contains around 150,000 clones, around nine tenths of which appear only once. The sample consisted of peripheral blood, taken on day 0 of AZD1222 vaccination. The receptors originated from an adult in good health.

The rearrangement links TRBV2 to TRBJ1-2; tentative D call: TRBD1 (6 bases). CDR1 is SNHLY, CDR2 FYNNEI, per germline. The CDR3 sequence is 13 residues long. V was shortened by 3 bases and J by 4 bases, with 9 bases between the two germline ends. CDR3 region: CASSDRGIYGYTF. The CDR3 DNA sequence: TGTGCCAGCAGTGACAGGGGAATCTATGGCTACACCTTC.

V and J are TRBV5-1 and TRBJ2-5, with 11 bases fitting TRBD2. The CDR3 is made up of 19 amino acids. V trimming: 3 bases; J trimming: 2 bases; junction bases outside the gene matches: 15. Germline CDR1 and CDR2: SGHRS and YFSETQ. CDR3 residues: CASSSPRGTSGNLQETQYF. CDR3 coding DNA: TGCGCCAGCAGCTCACCGCGCGGGACTAGCGGAAACCTACAAGAGACCCAGTACTTC. Filled out from reference TRBV5-1 and TRBJ2-5, the complete variable domain reads KAGVTQTPRYLIKTRGQQVTLSCSPISGHRSVSWYQQTPGQGLQFLFEYFSETQRNKGNFPGRFSGRQFSNSRSEMNVSTLELGDSALYLCASSSPRGTSGNLQETQYFGPGTRLLVL.

The chain links TRBV28 to TRBJ2-3; 7 bases match TRBD1. The junction had 7 bases not matched to a gene; V was cut back by 6 bases and J by 1 base. There are 15 residues in the CDR3. Germline V CDR1 and CDR2: MDHEN, SYDVKM. CDR3 residues: CASSPRGRGTDTQYF. The CDR3 DNA reads as TGTGCCAGCAGCCCGAGGGGGCGCGGCACAGATACGCAGTATTTT.

This clone is a singleton in its sample. V usage is TRBV6-5 and J usage is TRBJ1-1; 7 bases align to TRBD1. The CDR3 has 13 residues. With 4 bases clipped from V and 8 bases from J, the junction kept 7 bases outside the gene matches. CDR1 MNHEY and CDR2 SVGAGI come from the germline V gene. CDR3 residues: CASSSVLTGEAFF. The CDR3 coding sequence is TGTGCCAGCAGTTCCGTTTTGACAGGGGAAGCTTTCTTT.

This clone was found once. V is TRBV7-6 and J is TRBJ1-1; 7 bases fit TRBD1. Germline values: CDR1 SGHVS, CDR2 FNYEAQ. This CDR3 has 16 amino acids. V gave up 7 bases and J gave up 3 bases; unmatched junction bases: 14. CDR3 region: CASIEMTGSGHTEAFF. The CDR3 DNA sequence: TGTGCCAGCATCGAAATGACAGGGTCCGGGCACACTGAAGCTTTCTTT.